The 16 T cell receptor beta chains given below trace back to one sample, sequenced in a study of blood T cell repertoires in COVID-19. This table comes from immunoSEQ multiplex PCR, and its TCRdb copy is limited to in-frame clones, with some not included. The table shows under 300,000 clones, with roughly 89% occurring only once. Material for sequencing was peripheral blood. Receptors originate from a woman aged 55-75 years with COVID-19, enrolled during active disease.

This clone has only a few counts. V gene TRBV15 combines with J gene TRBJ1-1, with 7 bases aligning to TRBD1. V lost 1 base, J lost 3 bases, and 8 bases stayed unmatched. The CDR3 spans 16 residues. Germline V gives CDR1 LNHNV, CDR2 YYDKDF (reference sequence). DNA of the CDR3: TGTGCCACCAGCAGAGCAAGGGGGCCCCCGGACACTGAAGCTTTCTTT. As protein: CATSRARGPPDTEAFF.

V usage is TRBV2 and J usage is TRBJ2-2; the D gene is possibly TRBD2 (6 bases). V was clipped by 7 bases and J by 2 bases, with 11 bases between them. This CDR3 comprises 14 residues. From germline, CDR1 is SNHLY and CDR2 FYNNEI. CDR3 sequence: CASKGGVNTGELFF. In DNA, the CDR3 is TGTGCCAGCAAAGGCGGGGTAAACACCGGGGAGCTGTTTTTT.

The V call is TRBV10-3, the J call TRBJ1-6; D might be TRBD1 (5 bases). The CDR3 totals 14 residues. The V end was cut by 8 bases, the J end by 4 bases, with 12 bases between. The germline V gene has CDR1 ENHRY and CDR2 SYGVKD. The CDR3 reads CAIAVTDYNSPLHF. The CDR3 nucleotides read TGTGCCATCGCGGTGACAGATTATAATTCACCCCTCCACTTT.

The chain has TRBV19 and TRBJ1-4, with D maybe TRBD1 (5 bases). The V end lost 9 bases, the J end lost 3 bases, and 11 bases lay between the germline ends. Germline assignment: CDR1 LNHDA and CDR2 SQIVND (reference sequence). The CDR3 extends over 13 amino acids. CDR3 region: CASRAPANEKLFF. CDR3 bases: TGTGCCAGCAGGGCCCCCGCTAATGAAAAACTGTTTTTT.

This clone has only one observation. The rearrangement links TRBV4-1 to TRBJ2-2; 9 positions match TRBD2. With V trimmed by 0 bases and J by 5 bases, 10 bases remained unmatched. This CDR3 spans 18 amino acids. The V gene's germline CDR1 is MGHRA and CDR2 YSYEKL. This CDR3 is CASSQEASGAPRTGELFF. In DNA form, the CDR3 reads TGCGCCAGCAGCCAAGAGGCTAGCGGGGCCCCGAGGACCGGGGAGCTGTTTTTT.

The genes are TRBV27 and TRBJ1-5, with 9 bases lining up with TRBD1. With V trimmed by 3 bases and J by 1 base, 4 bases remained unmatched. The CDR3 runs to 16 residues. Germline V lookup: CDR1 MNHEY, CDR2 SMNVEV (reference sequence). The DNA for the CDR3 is TGTGCCAGCAGTTTGCTTGGGACAGGGAGCAATCAGCCCCAGCATTTT. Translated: CASSLLGTGSNQPQHF.

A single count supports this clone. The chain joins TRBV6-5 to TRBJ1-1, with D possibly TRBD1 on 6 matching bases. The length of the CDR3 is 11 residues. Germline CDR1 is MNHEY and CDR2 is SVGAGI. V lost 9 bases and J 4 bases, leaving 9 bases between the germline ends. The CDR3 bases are TGTGCCAGTTACAGGGTCACTGAAGCTTTCTTT. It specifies CASYRVTEAFF.

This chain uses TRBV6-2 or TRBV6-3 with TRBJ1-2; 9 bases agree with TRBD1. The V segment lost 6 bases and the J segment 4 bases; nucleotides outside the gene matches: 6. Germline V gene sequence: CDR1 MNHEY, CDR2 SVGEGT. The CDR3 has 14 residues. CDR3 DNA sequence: TGTGCCAGCAGCAACAGGGGGCTGGTCTATGGCTACACCTTC. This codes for CASSNRGLVYGYTF.

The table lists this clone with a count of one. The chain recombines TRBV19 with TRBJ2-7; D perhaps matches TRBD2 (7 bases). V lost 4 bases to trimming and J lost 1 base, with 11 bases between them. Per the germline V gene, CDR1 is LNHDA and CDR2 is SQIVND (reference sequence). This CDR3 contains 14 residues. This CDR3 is CASSRRGGSYEQYF. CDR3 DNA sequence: TGTGCCAGTAGTAGGAGGGGGGGATCCTACGAGCAGTACTTC.

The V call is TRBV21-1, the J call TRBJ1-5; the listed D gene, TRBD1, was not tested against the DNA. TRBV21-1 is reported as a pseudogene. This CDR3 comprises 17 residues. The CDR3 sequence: CASIKLRLRWGNQPQHF. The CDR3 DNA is TGTGCCAGCATCAAACTACGGCTCAGGTGGGGCAATCAGCCCCAGCATTTT.

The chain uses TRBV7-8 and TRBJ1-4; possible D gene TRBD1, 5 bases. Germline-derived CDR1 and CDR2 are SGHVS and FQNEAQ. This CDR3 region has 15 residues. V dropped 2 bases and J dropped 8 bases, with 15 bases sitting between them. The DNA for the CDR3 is TGTGCCAGCAGCTTATCCACAGGCTTGCGGGAAAAACTGTTTTTT. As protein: CASSLSTGLREKLFF.

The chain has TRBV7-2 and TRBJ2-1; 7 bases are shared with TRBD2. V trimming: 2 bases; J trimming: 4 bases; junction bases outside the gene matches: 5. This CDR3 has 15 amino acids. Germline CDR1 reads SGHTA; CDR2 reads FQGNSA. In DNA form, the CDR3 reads TGTGCCAGCAGCTTAAGAAGGGGACTATACAATGAGCAGTTCTTC. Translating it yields CASSLRRGLYNEQFF.

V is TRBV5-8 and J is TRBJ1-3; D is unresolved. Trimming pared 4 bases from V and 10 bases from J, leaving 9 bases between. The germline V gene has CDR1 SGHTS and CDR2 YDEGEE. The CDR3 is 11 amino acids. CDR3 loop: CASSLTRTIYF. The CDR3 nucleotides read TGTGCCAGCAGCCTGACGCGGACCATATATTTT. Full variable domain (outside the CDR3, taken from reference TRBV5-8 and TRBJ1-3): EAGVTQSPTHLIKTRGQQATLRCSPISGHTSVYWYQQALGLGLQFLLWYDEGEERNRGNFPPRFSGRQFPNYSSELNVNALELEDSALYLCASSLTRTIYFGEGSWLTVV.

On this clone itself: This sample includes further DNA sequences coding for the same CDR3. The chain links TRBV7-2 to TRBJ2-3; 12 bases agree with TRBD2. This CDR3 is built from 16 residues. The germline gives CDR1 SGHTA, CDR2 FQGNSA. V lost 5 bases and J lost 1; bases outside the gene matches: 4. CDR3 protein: CASSPRLAGGTDTQYF. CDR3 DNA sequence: TGTGCCAGCAGCCCTAGACTAGCGGGGGGCACAGATACGCAGTATTTT.

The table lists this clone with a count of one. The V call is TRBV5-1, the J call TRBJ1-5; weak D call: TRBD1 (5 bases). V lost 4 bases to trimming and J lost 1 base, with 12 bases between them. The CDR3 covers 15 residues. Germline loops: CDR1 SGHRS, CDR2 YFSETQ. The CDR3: CASSPRGGSNQPQHF. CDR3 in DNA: TGCGCCAGCAGCCCCCGGGGGGGAAGCAATCAGCCCCAGCATTTT.

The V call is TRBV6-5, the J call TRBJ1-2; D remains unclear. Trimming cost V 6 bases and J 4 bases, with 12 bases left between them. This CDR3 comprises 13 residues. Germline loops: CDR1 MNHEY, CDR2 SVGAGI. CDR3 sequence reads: CASRTEGSYGYTF. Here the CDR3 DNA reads TGTGCCAGCAGAACAGAAGGTTCCTATGGCTACACCTTC.